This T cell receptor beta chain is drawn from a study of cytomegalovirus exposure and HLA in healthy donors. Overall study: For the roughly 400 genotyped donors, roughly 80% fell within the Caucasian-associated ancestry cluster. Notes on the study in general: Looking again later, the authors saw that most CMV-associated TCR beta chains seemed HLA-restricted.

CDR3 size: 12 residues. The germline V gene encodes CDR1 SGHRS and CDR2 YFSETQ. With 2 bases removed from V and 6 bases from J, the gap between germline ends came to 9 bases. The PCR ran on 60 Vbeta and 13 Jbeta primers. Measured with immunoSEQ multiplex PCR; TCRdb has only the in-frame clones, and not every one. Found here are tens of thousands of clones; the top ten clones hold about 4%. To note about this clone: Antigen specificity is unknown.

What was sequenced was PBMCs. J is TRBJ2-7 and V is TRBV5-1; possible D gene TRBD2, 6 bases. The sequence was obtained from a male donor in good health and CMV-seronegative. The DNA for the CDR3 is TGCGCCAGCAGCTTTGGAGGGTCCGAGCAGTACTTC. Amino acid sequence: CASSFGGSEQYF.